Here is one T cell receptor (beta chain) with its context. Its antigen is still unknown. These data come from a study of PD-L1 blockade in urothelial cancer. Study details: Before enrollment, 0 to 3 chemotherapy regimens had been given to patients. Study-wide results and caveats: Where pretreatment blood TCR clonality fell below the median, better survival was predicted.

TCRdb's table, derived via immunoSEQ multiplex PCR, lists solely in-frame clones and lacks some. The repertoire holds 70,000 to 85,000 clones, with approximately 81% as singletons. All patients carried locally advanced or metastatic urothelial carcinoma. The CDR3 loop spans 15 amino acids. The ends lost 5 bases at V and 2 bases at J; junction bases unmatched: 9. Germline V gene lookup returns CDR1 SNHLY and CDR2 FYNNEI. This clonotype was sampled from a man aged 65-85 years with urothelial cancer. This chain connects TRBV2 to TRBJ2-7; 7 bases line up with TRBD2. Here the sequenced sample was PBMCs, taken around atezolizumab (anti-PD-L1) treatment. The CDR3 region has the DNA TGTGCCAGCAGTCAAGTGACTAGCCGGCCCTACGAGCAGTACTTC. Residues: CASSQVTSRPYEQYF.